This TCR beta chain was captured in a study of blood T cell repertoires in COVID-19. TCRdb's table, derived via immunoSEQ multiplex PCR, lists solely in-frame clones and lacks some. The data contain 160,000 or so clones, 75% to 85% of them singletons. This clone was counted once. The CDR3 length is 16 residues. CDR1 and CDR2 from the germline V gene are MRHNA and SNTAGT. With 0 bases clipped from V and 9 bases from J, the junction kept 7 bases outside the gene matches. Sequenced: PBMCs or T cells enriched from blood (not recorded which). This sequence joins TRBV6-4 and TRBJ1-6, with TRBD1 matching 8 bases. This TCR derives from a man over 45 who had recovered from COVID-19. CDR3 amino acids: CASSDSQGRGPSPLHF. The CDR3 nucleotides read TGTGCCAGCAGTGACTCTCAAGGCAGGGGGCCTTCACCCCTCCACTTT.